These 5 T cell receptor beta chains share one sample of origin, sequenced in a study of T cell repertoires in cytomegalovirus infection. No antigen is known for these receptors. TCRdb reanalysed the reads using MiXCR and keeps one entry per CDR3 protein. The sample holds tens of thousands of distinct CDR3 sequences, approximately 19% seen once. Specimen: CD8+ T cells from cultured PBMCs, collected from culture after CMV antigen stimulation. The receptors here all came from a human donor in good health (CMV status not recorded). Some clones in this sample may be carry-over from other donors' samples.

This clonotype appeared a few times. J is TRBJ2-2 and V is TRBV28, with no clear D. The CDR3 consists of 12 residues. Between the trimmed V and J ends, which lost 2 bases and 5 bases, there was a span of 3 bases. Germline CDR1 is MDHEN and CDR2 is SYDVKM. CDR3 nucleotide sequence: TGTGCCAGCAGTTTACAGACCGGGGAGCTGTTTTTT. It yields the protein CASSLQTGELFF.

As to this clonotype: Since the CDR3 does not end with the conserved phenylalanine or tryptophan, this likely comes from a read error. No DNA is shown, since the ends of the CDR3 on it are uncertain; the CDR3 is the one TCRdb lists. The chain employs TRBV6-1 and TRBJ2-2; TRBD1, the table's D call, was not compared with the DNA. Germline V gene data show CDR1 as MNHNS and CDR2 as SASEGT. Ends included, the CDR3 has 14 residues. CDR3 sequence: CASSDSLIQGAPVI.

The chain has TRBV20-1 and TRBJ2-5, with TRBD2 matching over 11 bases. This CDR3 spans 15 amino acids. Germline V CDR1 and CDR2: DFQATT, SNEGSKA (reference sequence). CDR3: CSFEDSGGVLETQYF. The CDR3 DNA is TGCAGCTTCGAGGATAGCGGGGGGGTCCTGGAGACCCAGTACTTC.

Here the CDR3 reads CASSSQGRKLFF. In nucleotides, the CDR3 is TGTGCCAGCAGCTCACAGGGCAGGAAACTGTTTTTT. The V gene is TRBV5-6, the J gene TRBJ1-4; possible D gene TRBD1, 6 bases. The germline gives CDR1 SGHDT, CDR2 YYEEEE. The CDR3 runs 12 residues. Trimming shortened V by 3 bases and J by 11 bases, and 11 bases separated the two germline ends. Full variable domain (missing parts from reference TRBV5-6 and TRBJ1-4): DAGVTQSPTHLIKTRGQQVTLRCSPKSGHDTVSWYQQALGQGPQFIFQYYEEEERQRGNFPDRFSGHQFPNYSSELNVNALLLGDSALYLCASSSQGRKLFFGSGTQLSVL.

This clonotype was found many times. The chain is built from TRBV10-2 and TRBJ2-5; the match to TRBD2 covers 10 bases. The J segment lost 5 bases and the V segment lost 6 bases, leaving 12 bases of the junction unmatched. Germline V CDR1 and CDR2: WSHSY, SAAADI. The CDR3 extends over 16 amino acids. The CDR3 here is CASRGPSGGPGETQYF. DNA of the CDR3: TGCGCCAGCAGAGGGCCTAGCGGGGGCCCCGGGGAGACCCAGTACTTC.